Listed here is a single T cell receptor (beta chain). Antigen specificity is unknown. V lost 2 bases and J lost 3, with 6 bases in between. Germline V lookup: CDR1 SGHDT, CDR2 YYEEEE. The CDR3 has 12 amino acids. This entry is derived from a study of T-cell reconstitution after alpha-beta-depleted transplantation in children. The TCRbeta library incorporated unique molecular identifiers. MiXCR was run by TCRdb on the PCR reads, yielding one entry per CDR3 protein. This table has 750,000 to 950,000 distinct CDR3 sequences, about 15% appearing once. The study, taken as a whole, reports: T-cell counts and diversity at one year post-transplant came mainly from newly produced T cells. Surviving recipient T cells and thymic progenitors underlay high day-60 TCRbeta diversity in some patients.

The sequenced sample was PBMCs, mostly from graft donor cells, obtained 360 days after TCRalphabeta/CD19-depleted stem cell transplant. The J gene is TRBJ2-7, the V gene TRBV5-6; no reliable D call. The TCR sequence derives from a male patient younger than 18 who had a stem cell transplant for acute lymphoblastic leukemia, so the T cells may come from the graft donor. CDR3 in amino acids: CASSFRLYEQYF. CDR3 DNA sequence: TGTGCCAGCAGCTTCAGGCTCTACGAGCAGTACTTC.